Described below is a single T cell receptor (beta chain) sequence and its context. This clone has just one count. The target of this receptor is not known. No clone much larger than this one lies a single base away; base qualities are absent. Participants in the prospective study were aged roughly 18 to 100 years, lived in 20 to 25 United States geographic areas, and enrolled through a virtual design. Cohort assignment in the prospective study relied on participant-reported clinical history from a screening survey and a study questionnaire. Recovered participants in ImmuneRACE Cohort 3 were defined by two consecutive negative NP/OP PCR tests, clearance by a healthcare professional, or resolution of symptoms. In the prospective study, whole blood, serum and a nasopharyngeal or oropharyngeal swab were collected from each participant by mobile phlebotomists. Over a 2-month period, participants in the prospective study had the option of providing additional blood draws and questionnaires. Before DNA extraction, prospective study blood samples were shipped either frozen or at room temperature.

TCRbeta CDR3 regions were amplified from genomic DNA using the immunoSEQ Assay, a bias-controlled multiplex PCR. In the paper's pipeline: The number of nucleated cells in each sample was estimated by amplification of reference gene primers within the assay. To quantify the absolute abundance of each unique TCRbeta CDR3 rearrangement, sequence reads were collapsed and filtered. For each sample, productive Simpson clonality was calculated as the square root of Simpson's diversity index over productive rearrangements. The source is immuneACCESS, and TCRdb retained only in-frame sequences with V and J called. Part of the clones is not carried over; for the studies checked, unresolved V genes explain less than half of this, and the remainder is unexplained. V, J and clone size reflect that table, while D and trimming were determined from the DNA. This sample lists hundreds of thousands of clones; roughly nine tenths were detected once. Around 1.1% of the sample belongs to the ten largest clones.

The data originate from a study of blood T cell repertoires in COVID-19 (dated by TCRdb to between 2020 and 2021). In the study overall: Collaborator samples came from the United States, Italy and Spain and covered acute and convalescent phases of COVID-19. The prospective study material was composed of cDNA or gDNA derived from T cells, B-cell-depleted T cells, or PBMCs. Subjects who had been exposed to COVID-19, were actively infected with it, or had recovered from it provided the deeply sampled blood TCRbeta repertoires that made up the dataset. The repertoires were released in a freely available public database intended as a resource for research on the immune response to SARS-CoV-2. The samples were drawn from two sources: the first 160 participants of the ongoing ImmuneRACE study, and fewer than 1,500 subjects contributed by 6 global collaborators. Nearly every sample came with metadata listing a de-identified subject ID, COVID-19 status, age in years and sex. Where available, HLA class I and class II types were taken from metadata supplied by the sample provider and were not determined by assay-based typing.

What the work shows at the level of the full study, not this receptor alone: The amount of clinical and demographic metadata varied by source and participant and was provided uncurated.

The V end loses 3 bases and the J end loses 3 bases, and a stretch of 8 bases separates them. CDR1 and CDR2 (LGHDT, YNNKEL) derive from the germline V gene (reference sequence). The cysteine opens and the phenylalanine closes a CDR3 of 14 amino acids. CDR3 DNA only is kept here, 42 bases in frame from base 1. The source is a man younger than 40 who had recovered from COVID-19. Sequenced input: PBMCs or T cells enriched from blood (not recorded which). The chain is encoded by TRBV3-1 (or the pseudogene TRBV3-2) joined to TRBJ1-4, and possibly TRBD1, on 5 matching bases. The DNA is TGTGCCAGCAGCCAGCGGGGACCTAATGAAAAACTGTTTTTT. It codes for CASSQRGPNEKLFF.